This T cell receptor (beta chain) is from a study of vaccination and CD4 T cells after COVID-19. Looking at the study overall: Each participant was administered two doses of a vaccine, which was either BNT162b2 or mRNA-1273. Overlapping spike peptides served as the stimulus for the cells. These peptides came from SARS-CoV-2 and from the common cold coronaviruses HCoV-NL63, HCoV-OC43 and HCoV-229E.

Concerning this clonotype: Its target is not known.

Once obtained from cultured CD4+ T cells, the DNA was sequenced using the Oncomine TCR Beta short-read assay. TCRdb recomputed calls from the PCR reads with MiXCR, one row per CDR3 protein. Here the sample spans 20,000 to 25,000 distinct CDR3 sequences, 43% being singletons. Study-wide findings and caveats: A nonsignificant median increase from 21 to 38 SARS-CoV-2-reactive clonotypes was observed.

CDR1 is DFQATT and CDR2 is SNEGSKA in the germline V gene (reference sequence). This CDR3 is 14 amino acids long. V dropped 3 bases and J dropped 7; count of bases not matched to a gene: 5. Sample treatment: approximately nine-day PBMC culture with coronavirus spike peptide pools or control peptides (ViraFEST assay). The rearrangement joins TRBV20-1 to TRBJ2-3; 12 nucleotides agree with TRBD2. Material: CD4+ T cells from blood, cultured in vitro. The sequence was collected from a human donor who had recovered from COVID-19. CDR3 DNA: TGCAGTGCTAGCCGACTAGCGGGGGTGTATACGCAGTATTTT. Protein sequence: CSASRLAGVYTQYF.